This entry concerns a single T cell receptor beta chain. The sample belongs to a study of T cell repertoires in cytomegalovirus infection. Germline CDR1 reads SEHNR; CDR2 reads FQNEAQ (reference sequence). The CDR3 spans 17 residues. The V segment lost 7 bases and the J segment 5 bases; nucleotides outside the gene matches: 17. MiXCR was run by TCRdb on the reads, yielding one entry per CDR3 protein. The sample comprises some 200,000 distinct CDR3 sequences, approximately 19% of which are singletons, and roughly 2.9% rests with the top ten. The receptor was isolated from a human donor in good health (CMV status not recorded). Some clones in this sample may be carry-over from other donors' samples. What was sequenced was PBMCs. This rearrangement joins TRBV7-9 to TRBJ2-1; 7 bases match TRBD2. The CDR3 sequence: CASTARGSPRENNEQFF. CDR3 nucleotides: TGTGCCAGCACCGCTCGCGGGAGTCCGCGGGAGAACAATGAGCAGTTCTTC.